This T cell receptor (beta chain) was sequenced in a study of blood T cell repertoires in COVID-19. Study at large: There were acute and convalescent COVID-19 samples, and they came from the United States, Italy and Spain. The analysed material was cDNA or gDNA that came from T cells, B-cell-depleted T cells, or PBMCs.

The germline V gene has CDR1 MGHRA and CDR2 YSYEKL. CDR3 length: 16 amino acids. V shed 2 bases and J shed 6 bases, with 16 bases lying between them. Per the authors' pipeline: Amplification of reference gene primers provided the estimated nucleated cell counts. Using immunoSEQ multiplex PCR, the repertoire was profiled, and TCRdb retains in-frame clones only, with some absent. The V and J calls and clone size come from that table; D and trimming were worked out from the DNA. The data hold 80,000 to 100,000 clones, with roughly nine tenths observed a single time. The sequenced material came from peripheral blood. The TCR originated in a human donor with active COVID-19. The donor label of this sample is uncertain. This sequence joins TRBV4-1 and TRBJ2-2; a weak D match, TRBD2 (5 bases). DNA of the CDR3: TGCGCCAGCAGCCAAATCGGGGTGTATGTCCCCGGGGAGCTGTTTTTT. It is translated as CASSQIGVYVPGELFF.